This TCR beta chain was observed in a study of cytomegalovirus exposure and HLA in healthy donors. Study information: Earlier, 100 million to 130 million unique TCR beta sequences were recovered from approximately 180 million T cells by an analysis.

Germline lookup yields CDR1 SEHNR and CDR2 FQNEAQ (reference sequence). Trimming took 7 bases from V and 5 from J; bases not matched to a gene: 5. The CDR3 contains 13 residues. Every donor was a healthy person donating bone marrow. About this clone: Its specificity is unknown.

Study-level points and caveats: The analysis excluded some indistinguishable V segments, including TRBV6-2 and TRBV6-3.

PCR used 60 Vbeta primers and 13 Jbeta primers. Clones were read by immunoSEQ multiplex PCR, and TCRdb kept only the in-frame ones, dropping some. The repertoire includes over 150,000 clones, roughly three quarters of them detected once, and roughly 1.5% sits in the top ten. The origin of this receptor is a young woman in good health and CMV-seronegative. The source material was PBMCs. The chain carries TRBV7-9 and TRBJ1-1, with 9 bases identical to TRBD1. CDR3 amino acids: CASKTGGRTEAFF. The CDR3 DNA sequence: TGTGCCAGCAAAACAGGGGGCAGGACTGAAGCTTTCTTT.